The clone carrying this TCR beta chain was found once. Using immunoSEQ multiplex PCR, the repertoire was profiled, and TCRdb retains in-frame clones only, with some absent. The sample carries approximately 50,000 clones, 78% recorded once. This sample stems from a study of PD-1 blockade in mismatch repair-deficient tumors. The CDR3 loop spans 17 amino acids. V lost 4 bases and J lost 7, with 23 bases in between. Germline V CDR1 and CDR2: SGHDT, YYEEEE. This receptor was identified in an adult with mismatch repair-deficient cancer. The chain has TRBV5-6 and TRBJ2-2, with D perhaps matching TRBD2 (6 bases). The sequencing used peripheral blood, collected 4 weeks after starting pembrolizumab. CDR3 in amino acids: CASSQNVGTSRVGELFF. In nucleotides, the CDR3 is TGTGCCAGCAGCCAAAACGTGGGGACTTCGAGAGTCGGGGAGCTGTTTTTT. Together with reference TRBV5-6 and TRBJ2-2, the CDR3 gives the full variable domain: DAGVTQSPTHLIKTRGQQVTLRCSPKSGHDTVSWYQQALGQGPQFIFQYYEEEERQRGNFPDRFSGHQFPNYSSELNVNALLLGDSALYLCASSQNVGTSRVGELFFGEGSRLTVL.